The 4 T cell receptor beta chains in this list originate from one sample, sequenced in a study of Graves' ophthalmopathy and Graves' hyperthyroidism. Amplification targeted the TCR beta CDR3 regions, with RNA transcripts as the source material. A first-round RT-PCR used HTBI primers, followed by a second-round multiplex PCR. One entry per CDR3 protein, called by TCRdb with MiXCR from the multiplex PCR reads. The sample has about 1.1 million distinct CDR3 sequences; about 35% are singletons. Sequencing was carried out using peripheral blood or thyroid tissue (not recorded which). All receptors come from an adult man with Graves' hyperthyroidism.

This clonotype was counted many times. V and J are TRBV5-1 and TRBJ1-3; D uncertain. There are 14 residues in the CDR3. CDR1 and CDR2 from the germline V gene are SGHRS and YFSETQ. V was cut by 5 bases and J by 0 bases, with 9 bases left in between. The CDR3 sequence: CASRPDRSGNTIYF. CDR3 nucleotides: TGCGCCAGCAGACCCGATCGCTCTGGAAACACCATATATTTT.

This clonotype has a count of ten or more. The J gene is TRBJ1-1, the V gene TRBV20-1; D is perhaps TRBD1 (6 bases). Germline V lookup: CDR1 DFQATT, CDR2 SNEGSKA (reference sequence). The germline V and J ends were trimmed by 1 base and 4 bases, with 19 bases remaining between them. The CDR3 totals 16 residues. The CDR3 region is CSARAPWGGAITEAFF. In DNA form, the CDR3 reads TGCAGTGCTAGAGCTCCTTGGGGGGGGGCCATCACTGAAGCTTTCTTT.

The chain combines TRBV4-3 with TRBJ1-5; TRBD1 matches 9 bases. The CDR3 contains 16 residues. CDR1 is LGHNA, CDR2 YSLEER, per germline. J was trimmed by 4 bases and V by 0 bases; bases with no gene match: 4. This CDR3 reads CASSQDQTGGNQPQHF. CDR3 sequence (DNA): TGCGCCAGCAGCCAAGATCAGACAGGGGGTAATCAGCCCCAGCATTTT.

This clonotype has ten or more counts. The chain carries TRBV7-2 and TRBJ1-3; perhaps TRBD1 as D (5 bases). V lost 6 bases to trimming and J lost 0 bases, with 9 bases between them. Germline values: CDR1 SGHTA, CDR2 FQGNSA. The CDR3 has 14 amino acids. CDR3 sequence reads: CASREGDSGNTIYF. The DNA of the CDR3 is TGTGCCAGCAGGGAAGGGGACTCTGGAAACACCATATATTTT.